This T cell receptor (beta chain) was retrieved from a study of T-cell reconstitution after alpha-beta-depleted transplantation in children. A library of TCRbeta sequences, prepared with unique molecular identifiers, was generated. Via MiXCR, TCRdb re-called the PCR reads, giving one row per CDR3 protein. The table has about 690,000 distinct CDR3 sequences, roughly 15% seen once. Germline V gene lookup returns CDR1 MRHNA and CDR2 SNTAGT. The CDR3 is 17 amino acids. V lost 6 bases, J lost 0 bases, and 9 bases stayed unmatched. The rearrangement joins TRBV6-4 to TRBJ1-5, with 9 bases matching TRBD1. This receptor was taken from a human donor who donated a stem cell graft to a child with acute myeloid leukemia. This sample comprised PBMCs from the stem cell graft donor, obtained from the stem cell graft. In DNA, the CDR3 is TGTGCCAGCAGCCGGGACAGGGCGTCTCTTAGCAATCAGCCCCAGCATTTT. This translates into CASSRDRASLSNQPQHF.